Sequencing of this T cell receptor beta chain was carried out in a study of human T cells and chemical hapten exposure. About the research overall: Throughout the approximately 24-week study, diphenylcyclopropenone was applied weekly to the patients' scalps.

Time point meaning: pre-sensitization, week 0. This sample's treatment: therapeutic diphenylcyclopropenone sensitization with weekly scalp DPC. Sequencing started from total RNA isolated from unfractionated whole blood. In the original processing: A per-sample median of 95,638 TCRs was observed, with a range of 23,224 to 690,600. TCRdb passed the RACE reads through MiXCR, listing each CDR3 protein once. V and J calls and clone size were set by TCRdb, not the authors. Counted here are some 57,000 distinct CDR3 sequences, roughly 10% occurring once; the ten biggest clones make up approximately 9.7%. The CDR3 is made up of 15 amino acids. Germline loops: CDR1 SQVTM, CDR2 ANQGSEA. J gave up 4 bases and V 4 bases, and 10 bases lay outside the gene matches.

The material sequenced was whole blood, taken in connection with sensitization to the hapten diphenylcyclopropenone (DPC). The rearrangement links TRBV29-1 to TRBJ1-2; 9 positions agree with TRBD1. The source of this sequence is a woman aged 25 to 39 with alopecia areata. Some clones in this sample may be carry-over from other donors' samples. This CDR3 reads CSVVEGQGIPYGYTF. CDR3 sequence (DNA): TGCAGCGTTGTGGAGGGACAGGGTATTCCCTATGGCTACACCTTC.